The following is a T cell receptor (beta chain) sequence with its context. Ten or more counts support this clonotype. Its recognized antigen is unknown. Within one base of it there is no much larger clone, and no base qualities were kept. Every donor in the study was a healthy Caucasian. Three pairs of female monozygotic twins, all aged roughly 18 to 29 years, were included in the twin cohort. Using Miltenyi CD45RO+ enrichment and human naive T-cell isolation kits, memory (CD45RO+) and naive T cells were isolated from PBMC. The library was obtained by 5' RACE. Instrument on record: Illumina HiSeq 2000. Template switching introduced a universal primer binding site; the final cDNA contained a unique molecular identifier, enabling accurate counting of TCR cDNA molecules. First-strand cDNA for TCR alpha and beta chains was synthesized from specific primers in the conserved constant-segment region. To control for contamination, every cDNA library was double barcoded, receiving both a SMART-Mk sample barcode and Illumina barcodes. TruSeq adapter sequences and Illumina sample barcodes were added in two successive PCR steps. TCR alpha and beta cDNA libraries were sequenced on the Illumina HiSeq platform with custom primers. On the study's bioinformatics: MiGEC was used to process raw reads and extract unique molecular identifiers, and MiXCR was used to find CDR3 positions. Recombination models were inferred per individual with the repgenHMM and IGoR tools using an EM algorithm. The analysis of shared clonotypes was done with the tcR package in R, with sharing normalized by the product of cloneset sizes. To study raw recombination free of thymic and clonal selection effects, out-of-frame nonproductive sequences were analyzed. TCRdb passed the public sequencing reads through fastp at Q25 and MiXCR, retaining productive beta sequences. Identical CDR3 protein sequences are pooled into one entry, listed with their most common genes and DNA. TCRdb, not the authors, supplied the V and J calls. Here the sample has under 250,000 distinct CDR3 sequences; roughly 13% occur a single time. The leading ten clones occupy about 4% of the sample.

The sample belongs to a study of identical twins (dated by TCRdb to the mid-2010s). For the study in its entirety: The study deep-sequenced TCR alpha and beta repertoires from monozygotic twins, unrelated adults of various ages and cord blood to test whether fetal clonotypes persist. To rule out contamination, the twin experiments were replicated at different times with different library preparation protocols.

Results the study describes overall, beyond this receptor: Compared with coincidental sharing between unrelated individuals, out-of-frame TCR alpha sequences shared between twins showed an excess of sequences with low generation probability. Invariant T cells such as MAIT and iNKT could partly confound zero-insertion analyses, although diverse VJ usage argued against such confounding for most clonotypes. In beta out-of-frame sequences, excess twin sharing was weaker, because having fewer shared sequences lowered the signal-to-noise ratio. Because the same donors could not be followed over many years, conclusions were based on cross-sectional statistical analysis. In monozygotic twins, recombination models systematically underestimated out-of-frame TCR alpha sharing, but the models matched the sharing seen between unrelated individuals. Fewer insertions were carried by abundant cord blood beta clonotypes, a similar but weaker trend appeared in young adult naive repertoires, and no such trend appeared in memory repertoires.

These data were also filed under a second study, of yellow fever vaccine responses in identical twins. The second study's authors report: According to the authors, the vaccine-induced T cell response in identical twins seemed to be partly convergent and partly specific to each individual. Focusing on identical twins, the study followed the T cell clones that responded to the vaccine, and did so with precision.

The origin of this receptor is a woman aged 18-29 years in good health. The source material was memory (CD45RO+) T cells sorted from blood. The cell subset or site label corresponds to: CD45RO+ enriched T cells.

The nucleotides are TGCGCCAGCAGCTTAGGGACACTAAGCACAGATACGCAGTATTTT. Its amino acids are CASSLGTLSTDTQYF. The chain is made from TRBV5-1 and TRBJ2-3; the best D guess is TRBD1, with 6 bases matching. The germline V gene provides CDR1 SGHRS and CDR2 YFSETQ. The CDR3 measures 15 amino acids from cysteine to phenylalanine. The entry retains the CDR3 DNA only, 45 bases that are in frame from base 1. V sheds 2 bases and J sheds 0 bases, leaving 10 bases between their ends.